This T cell receptor beta chain was retrieved from a study of lymphopenia after photon versus proton radiotherapy (dated by TCRdb to between 2018 and 2020). At the level of the whole study: The study compared the immunological effects of photon versus proton radiation therapy in patients with gastrointestinal tumors who developed high-grade lymphopenia. The cohort included some 20 patients with gastrointestinal tumors who developed lymphopenia after receiving either photon or proton therapy. The study was designed to characterize how the impact on the immune system differs between the two radiation modalities.

Trimming takes 10 bases from V and 0 bases from J, and the germline ends sit 13 bases apart. The CDR3, from cysteine to phenylalanine, totals 13 residues. Only CDR3 DNA is held: 39 bases, read in frame from base 1. The germline V gene (reference sequence) gives CDR1 as LNHDA and CDR2 as SQIVND. The library was generated by the immunoSEQ multiplex PCR assay. T cell repertoires were profiled by deep sequencing of rearranged TCR beta loci, alongside multiparametric flow cytometry. This is the immuneACCESS table as TCRdb keeps it, with only in-frame sequences that have V and J called. A part of the clones is gone; compared with another copy, unresolved V genes explain less than half, and the rest is unexplained. The sample yields 40,000 or so clones; about 93% were counted once. Of the sample, roughly 15% is held by the ten largest clones. In the case of this clone: What this receptor recognizes is not known. Within one base of it there is no much larger clone, and no base qualities were kept.

Paper-wide results and their limitations: After the lymphocyte count nadir, oligoclonal expansion, especially of CD8+ Temra cells, was observed in photon-treated repertoires, and the drop in diversity was driven by this expansion. During treatment, patients who received photon therapy lost naive T cells and TCR diversity and gained effector/memory populations, whereas patients who received proton therapy remained relatively stable. The authors looked at the survival association only in patients who died, and they framed better survival with proton therapy as a possibility rather than a demonstrated result. Among patients across the cohort who died, overall survival time showed an inverse correlation with a larger post-nadir drop in TCR diversity.

Specimen: peripheral blood, collected from a patient treated with photon-based radiotherapy. This TCR was recovered from a man aged 60-69 years with cholangiocarcinoma. This chain is built from TRBV19 and TRBJ2-7; a confident D gene designation cannot be given. Here is the DNA: TGTGCCACGGCGTGGACCTACTCCTACGAGCAGTACTTC. Protein translation: CATAWTYSYEQYF. The full variable domain, with segments outside the CDR3 supplied by the reference TRBV19 and TRBJ2-7 proteins, appears as DGGITQSPKYLFRKEGQNVTLSCEQNLNHDAMYWYRQDPGQGLRLIYYSQIVNDFQKGDIAEGYSVSREKKESFPLTVTSAQKNPTAFYLCATAWTYSYEQYFGPGTRLTVT.